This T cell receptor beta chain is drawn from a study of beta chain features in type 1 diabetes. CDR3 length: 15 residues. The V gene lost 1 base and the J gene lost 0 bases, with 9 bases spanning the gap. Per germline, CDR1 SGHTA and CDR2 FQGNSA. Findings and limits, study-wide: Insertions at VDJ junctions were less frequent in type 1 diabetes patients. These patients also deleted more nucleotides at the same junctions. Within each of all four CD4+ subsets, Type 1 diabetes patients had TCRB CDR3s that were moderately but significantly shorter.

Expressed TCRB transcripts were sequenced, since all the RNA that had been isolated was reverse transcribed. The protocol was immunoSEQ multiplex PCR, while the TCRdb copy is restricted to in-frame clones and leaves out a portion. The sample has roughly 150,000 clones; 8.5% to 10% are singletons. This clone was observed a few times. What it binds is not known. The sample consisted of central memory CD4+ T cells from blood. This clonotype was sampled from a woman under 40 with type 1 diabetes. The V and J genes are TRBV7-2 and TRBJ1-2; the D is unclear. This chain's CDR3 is CASSLGSGTNYGYTF. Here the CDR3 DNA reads TGTGCCAGCAGCTTAGGTTCCGGGACTAACTATGGCTACACCTTC.